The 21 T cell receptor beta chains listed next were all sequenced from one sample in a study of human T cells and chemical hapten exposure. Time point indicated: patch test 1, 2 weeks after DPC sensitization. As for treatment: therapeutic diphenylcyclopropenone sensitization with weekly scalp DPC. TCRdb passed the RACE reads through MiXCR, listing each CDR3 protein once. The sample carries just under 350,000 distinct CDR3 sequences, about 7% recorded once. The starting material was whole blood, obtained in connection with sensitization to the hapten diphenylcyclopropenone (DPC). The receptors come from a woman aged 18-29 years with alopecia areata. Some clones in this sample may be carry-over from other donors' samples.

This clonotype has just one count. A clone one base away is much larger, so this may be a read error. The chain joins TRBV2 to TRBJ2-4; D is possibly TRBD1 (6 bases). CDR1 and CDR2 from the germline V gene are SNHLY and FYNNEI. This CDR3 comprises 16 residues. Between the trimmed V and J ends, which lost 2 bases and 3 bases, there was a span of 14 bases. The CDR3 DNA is TGTGCCAGCAGTGAAATTGTGGGACATAACAAAAACATTCAGTACTTC. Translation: CASSEIVGHNKNIQYF.

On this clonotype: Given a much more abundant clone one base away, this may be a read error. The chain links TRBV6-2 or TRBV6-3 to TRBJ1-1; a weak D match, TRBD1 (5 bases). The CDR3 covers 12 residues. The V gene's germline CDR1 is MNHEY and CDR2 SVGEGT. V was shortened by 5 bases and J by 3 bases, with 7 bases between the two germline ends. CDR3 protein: CASSGTYTEAFF. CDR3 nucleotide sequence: TGTGCCAGCAGTGGGACGTACACTGAAGCTTTCTTT.

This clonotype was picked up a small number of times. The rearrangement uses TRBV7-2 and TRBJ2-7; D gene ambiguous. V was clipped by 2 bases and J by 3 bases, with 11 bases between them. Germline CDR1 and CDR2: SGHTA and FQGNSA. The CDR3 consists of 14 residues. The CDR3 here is CASSLISASYEQYF. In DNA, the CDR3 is TGTGCCAGCAGCTTAATCTCAGCCAGCTACGAGCAGTACTTC.

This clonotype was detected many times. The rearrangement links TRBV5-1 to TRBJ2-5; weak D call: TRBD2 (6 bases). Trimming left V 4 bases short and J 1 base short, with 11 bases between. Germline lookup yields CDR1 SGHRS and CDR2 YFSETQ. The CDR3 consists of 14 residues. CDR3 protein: CASSVTGVQETQYF. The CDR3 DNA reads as TGCGCCAGCAGCGTAACGGGGGTCCAAGAGACCCAGTACTTC.

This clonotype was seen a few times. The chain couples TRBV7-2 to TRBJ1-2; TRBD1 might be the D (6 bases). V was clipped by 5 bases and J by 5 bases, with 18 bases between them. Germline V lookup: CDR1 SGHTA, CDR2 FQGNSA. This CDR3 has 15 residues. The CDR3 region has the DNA TGTGCCAGCAGCCTTTCTCCACAGGGCTCTTATGGCTACACCTTC. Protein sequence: CASSLSPQGSYGYTF.

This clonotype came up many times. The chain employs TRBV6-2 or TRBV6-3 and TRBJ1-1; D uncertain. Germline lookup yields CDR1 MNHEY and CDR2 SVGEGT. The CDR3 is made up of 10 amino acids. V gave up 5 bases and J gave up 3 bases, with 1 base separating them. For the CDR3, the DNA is TGTGCCAGCAGTGACACTGAAGCTTTCTTT. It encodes CASSDTEAFF.

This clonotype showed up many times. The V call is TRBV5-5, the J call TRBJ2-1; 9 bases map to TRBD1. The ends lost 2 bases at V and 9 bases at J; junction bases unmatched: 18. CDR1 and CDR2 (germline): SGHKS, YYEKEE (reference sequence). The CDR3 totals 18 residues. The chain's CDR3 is CASSLDPNPDTGGGEQFF. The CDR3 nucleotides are TGTGCCAGCAGCTTAGATCCCAACCCGGATACAGGGGGCGGTGAGCAGTTCTTC.

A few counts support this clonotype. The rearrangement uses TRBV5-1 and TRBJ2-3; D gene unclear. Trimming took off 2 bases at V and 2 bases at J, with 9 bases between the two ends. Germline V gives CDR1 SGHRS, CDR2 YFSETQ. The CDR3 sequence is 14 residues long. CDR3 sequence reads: CASSLGRDTDTQYF. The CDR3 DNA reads TGCGCCAGCAGCTTAGGACGCGACACAGATACGCAGTATTTT.

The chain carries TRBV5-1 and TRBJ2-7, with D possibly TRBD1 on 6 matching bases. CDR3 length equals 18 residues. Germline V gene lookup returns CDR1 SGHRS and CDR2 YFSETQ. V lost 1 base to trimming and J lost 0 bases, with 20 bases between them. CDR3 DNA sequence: TGCGCCAGCAGCTTGTGGGGGCCCCAGGGGTACAGCTCCTACGAGCAGTACTTC. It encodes CASSLWGPQGYSSYEQYF. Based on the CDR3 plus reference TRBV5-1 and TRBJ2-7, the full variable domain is KAGVTQTPRYLIKTRGQQVTLSCSPISGHRSVSWYQQTPGQGLQFLFEYFSETQRNKGNFPGRFSGRQFSNSRSEMNVSTLELGDSALYLCASSLWGPQGYSSYEQYFGPGTRLTVT.

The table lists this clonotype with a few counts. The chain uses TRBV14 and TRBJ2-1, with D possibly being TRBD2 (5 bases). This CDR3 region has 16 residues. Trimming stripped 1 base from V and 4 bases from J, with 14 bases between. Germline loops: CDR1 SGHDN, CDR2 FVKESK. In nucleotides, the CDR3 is TGTGCCAGCAGCCAAGGAGGGATTTTGAGGTACAATGAGCAGTTCTTC. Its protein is CASSQGGILRYNEQFF.

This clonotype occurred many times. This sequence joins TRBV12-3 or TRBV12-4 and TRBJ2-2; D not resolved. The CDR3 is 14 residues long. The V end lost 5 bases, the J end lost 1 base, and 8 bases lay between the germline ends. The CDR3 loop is CASSLRENTGELFF. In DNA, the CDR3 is TGTGCCAGCAGTCTTAGGGAGAACACCGGGGAGCTGTTTTTT.

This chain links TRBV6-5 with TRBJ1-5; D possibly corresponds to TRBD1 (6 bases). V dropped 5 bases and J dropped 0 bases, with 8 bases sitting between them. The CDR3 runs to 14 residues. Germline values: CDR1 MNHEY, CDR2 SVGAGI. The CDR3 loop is CASSRTVSNQPQHF. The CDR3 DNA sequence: TGTGCCAGCAGTCGGACAGTTAGCAATCAGCCCCAGCATTTT.

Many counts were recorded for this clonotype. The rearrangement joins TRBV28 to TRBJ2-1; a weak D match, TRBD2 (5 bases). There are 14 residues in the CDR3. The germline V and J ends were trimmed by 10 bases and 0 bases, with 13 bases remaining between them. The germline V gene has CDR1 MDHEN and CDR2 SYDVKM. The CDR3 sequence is CATRLGSSYNEQFF. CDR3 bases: TGTGCCACCAGATTGGGGAGCTCCTACAATGAGCAGTTCTTC.

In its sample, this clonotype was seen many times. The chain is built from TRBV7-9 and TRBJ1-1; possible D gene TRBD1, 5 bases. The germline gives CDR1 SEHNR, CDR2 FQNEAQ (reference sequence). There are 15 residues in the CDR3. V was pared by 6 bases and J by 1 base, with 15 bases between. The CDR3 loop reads CASRLSGGGNTEAFF. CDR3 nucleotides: TGTGCCAGCAGGTTAAGCGGGGGAGGGAACACTGAAGCTTTCTTT.

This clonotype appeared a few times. The CDR3: CASSPWGQTEAFF. The CDR3 bases are TGTGCCAGCAGCCCCTGGGGACAGACTGAAGCTTTCTTT. The rearrangement joins TRBV7-8 to TRBJ1-1; TRBD1 matches 7 bases. Germline CDR1 and CDR2: SGHVS and FQNEAQ. The J segment lost 5 bases and the V segment lost 5 bases, leaving 5 bases of the junction unmatched. This CDR3 has 13 amino acids.

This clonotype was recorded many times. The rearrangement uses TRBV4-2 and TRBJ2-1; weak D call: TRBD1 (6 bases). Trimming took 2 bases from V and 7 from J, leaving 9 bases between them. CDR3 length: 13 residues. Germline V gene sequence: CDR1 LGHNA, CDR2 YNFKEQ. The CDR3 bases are TGTGCCAGCAGCCAAACAGGGATGAATGAGCAGTTCTTC. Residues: CASSQTGMNEQFF.

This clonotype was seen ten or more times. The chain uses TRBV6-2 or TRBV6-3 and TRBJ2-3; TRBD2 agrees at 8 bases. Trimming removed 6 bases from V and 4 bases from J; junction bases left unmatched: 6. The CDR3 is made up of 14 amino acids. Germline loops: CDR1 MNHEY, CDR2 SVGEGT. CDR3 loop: CASSLGLASDTQYF. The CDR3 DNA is TGTGCCAGCAGCCTAGGACTAGCTTCAGATACGCAGTATTTT.

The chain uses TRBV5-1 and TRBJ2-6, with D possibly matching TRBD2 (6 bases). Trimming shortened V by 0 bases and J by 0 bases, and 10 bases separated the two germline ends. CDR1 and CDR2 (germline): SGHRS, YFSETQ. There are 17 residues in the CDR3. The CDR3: CASSLGEALSGANVLTF. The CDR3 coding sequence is TGCGCCAGCAGCTTGGGGGAGGCACTCTCTGGGGCCAACGTCCTGACTTTC.

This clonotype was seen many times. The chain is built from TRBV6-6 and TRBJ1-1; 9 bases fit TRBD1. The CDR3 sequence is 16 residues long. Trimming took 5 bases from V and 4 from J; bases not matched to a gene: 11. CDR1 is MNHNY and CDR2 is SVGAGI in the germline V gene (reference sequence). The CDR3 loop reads CASSDGQGPRITEAFF. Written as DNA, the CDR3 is TGTGCCAGCAGTGATGGACAGGGGCCGAGGATCACTGAAGCTTTCTTT.

CDR3 coding DNA: TGTGCCAGCAGCTTTCTAACAACCGGGGAGCTGTTTTTT. Protein: CASSFLTTGELFF. The genes are TRBV7-2 and TRBJ2-2; no clear D. Trimming took off 3 bases at V and 5 bases at J, with 7 bases between the two ends. The CDR3 is 13 amino acids. The germline V gene encodes CDR1 SGHTA and CDR2 FQGNSA.

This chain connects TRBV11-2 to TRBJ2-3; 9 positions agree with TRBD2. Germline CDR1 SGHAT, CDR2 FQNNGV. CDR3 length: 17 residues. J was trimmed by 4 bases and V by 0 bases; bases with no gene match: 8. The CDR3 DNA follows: TGTGCCAGCAGCTTAGATAACGCGGGGGGGCCGGCAGATACGCAGTATTTT. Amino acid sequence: CASSLDNAGGPADTQYF. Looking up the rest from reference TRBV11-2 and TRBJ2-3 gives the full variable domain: EAGVAQSPRYKIIEKRQSVAFWCNPISGHATLYWYQQILGQGPKLLIQFQNNGVVDDSQLPKDRFSAERLKGVDSTLKIQPAKLEDSAVYLCASSLDNAGGPADTQYFGPGTRLTVL.